This TCR beta chain appears in the sequencing data of a study of CD8 T cells in ankylosing spondylitis. Whole-study findings and limits: Apparently characteristic of ankylosing spondylitis blood was a TCR beta motif (about eight highly homologous variants). Reported data indicate significant enrichment of disease-linked clones within matched ankylosing spondylitis synovial fluid.

The ends were cut back, 8 bases at V and 2 bases at J, with 19 bases in the middle. This CDR3 contains 16 residues. The germline V gene encodes CDR1 MNHNS and CDR2 SASEGT. Each TCR beta library was made by quantitative 5'-RACE that incorporated molecular barcodes. TCRdb itself ran the 5' RACE reads through MiXCR, one entry per CDR3 protein. The sample includes fewer than 550,000 distinct CDR3 sequences, roughly 5% of them seen just once. This clonotype was seen at least ten times. The antigen is not known. This sequence originates from a male donor with ankylosing spondylitis. Input material: blood, either unsorted or a sorted T cell fraction (not recorded which). The chain is built from TRBV6-1 and TRBJ2-1, with D maybe TRBD1 (7 bases). CDR3 nucleotide sequence: TGTGCCAGCGCACCTCGACAGGGAGGCCCCTACAATGAGCAGTTCTTC. The encoded protein is CASAPRQGGPYNEQFF.